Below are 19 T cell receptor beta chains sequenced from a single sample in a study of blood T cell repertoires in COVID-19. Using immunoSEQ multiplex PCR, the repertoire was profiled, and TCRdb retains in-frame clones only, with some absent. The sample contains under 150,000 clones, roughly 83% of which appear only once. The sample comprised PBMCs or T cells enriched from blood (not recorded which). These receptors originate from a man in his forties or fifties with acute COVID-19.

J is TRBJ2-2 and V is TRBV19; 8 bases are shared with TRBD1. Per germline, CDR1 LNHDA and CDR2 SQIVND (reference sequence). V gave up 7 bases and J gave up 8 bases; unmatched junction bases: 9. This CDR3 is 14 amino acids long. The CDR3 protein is CASKDRVDGGELFF. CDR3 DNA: TGTGCCAGTAAGGACAGGGTAGACGGTGGGGAGCTGTTTTTT.

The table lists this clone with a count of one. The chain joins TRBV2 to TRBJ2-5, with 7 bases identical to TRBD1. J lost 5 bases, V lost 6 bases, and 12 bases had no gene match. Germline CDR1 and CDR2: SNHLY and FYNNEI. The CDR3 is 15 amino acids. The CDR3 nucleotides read TGTGCCAGCAGCTACAGGGGCCTGACGGGGGAGACCCAGTACTTC. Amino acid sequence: CASSYRGLTGETQYF.

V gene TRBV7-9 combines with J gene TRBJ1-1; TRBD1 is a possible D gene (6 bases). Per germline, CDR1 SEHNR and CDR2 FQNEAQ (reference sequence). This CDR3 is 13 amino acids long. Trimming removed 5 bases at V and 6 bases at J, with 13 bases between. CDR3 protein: CASSIQGIAEAFF. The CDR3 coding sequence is TGTGCCAGCAGCATACAGGGTATCGCTGAAGCTTTCTTT. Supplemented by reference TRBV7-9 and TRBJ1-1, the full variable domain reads DTGVSQNPRHKITKRGQNVTFRCDPISEHNRLYWYRQTLGQGPEFLTYFQNEAQLEKSRLLSDRFSAERPKGSFSTLEIQRTEQGDSAMYLCASSIQGIAEAFFGQGTRLTVV.

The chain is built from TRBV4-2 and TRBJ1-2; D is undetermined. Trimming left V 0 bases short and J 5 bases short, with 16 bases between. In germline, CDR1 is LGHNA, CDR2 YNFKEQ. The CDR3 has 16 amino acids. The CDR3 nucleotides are TGTGCCAGCAGCCAAGATTTGAGCCGGGGTCGATATGGCTACACCTTC. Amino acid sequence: CASSQDLSRGRYGYTF.

This CDR3 is CASSQQGGGDTQYF. For the CDR3, the DNA is TGTGCCAGTAGTCAACAGGGGGGGGGCGATACGCAGTATTTT. The chain has TRBV19 and TRBJ2-3; TRBD1 might be the D (8 bases). V was shortened by 5 bases and J by 6 bases, with 15 bases between the two germline ends. The CDR3 sequence is 14 residues long. Germline V gives CDR1 LNHDA, CDR2 SQIVND (reference sequence).

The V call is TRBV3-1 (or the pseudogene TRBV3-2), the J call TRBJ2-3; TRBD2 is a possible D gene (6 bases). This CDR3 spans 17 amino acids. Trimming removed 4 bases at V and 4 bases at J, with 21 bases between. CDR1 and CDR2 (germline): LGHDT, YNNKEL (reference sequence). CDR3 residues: CASSRKSPRGGSDTQYF. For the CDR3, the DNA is TGTGCCAGCAGCCGAAAGTCACCCCGGGGAGGTTCAGATACGCAGTATTTT.

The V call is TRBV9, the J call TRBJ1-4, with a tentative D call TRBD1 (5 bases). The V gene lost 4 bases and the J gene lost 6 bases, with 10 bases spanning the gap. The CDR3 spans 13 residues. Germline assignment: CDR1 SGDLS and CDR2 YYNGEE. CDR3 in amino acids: CASSSPQDEKLFF. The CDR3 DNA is TGTGCCAGCAGCTCCCCACAGGATGAAAAACTGTTTTTT.

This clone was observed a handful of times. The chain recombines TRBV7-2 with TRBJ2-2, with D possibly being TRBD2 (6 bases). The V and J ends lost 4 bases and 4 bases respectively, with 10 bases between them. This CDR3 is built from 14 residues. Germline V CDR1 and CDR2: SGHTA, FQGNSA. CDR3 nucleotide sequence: TGTGCCAGCAGCTCCTCGCGGGGCACCGGGGAGCTGTTTTTT. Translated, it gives CASSSSRGTGELFF.

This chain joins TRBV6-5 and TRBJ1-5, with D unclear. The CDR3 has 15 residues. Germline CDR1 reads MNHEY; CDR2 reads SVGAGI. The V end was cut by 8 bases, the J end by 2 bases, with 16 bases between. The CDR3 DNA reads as TGTGCCAGCTGTCCCGGCGGTAGCGGCAATCAGCCCCAGCATTTT. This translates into CASCPGGSGNQPQHF.

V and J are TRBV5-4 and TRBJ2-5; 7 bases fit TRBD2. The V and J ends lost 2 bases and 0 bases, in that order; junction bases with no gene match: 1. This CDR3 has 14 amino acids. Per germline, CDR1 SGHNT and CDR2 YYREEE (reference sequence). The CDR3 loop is CASSFGTNQETQYF. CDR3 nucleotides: TGTGCCAGCAGCTTTGGGACTAACCAAGAGACCCAGTACTTC.

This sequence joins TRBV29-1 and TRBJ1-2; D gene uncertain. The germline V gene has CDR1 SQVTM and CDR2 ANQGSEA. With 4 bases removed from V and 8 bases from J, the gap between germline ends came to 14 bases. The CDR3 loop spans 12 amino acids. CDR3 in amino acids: CSVVEGSGGYTF. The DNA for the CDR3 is TGCAGCGTTGTTGAGGGATCTGGCGGCTACACCTTC.

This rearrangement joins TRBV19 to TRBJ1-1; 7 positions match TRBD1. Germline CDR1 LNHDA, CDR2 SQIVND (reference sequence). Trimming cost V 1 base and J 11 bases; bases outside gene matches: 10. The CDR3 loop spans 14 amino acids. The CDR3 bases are TGTGCCAGTAGTATAGGGACAGGTCCCCCATGGGCTTTCTTT. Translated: CASSIGTGPPWAFF.

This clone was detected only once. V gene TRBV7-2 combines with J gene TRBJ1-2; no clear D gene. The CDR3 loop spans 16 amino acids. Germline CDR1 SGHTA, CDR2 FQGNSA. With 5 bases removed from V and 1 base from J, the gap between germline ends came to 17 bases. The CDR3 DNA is TGTGCCAGCAGCCCTGGGTTCGGAGGCCTTAACTATGGCTACACCTTC. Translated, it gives CASSPGFGGLNYGYTF.

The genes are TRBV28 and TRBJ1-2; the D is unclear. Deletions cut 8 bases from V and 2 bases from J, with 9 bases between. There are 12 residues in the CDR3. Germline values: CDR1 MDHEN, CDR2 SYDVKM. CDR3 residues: CASSRENYGYTF. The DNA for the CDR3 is TGTGCCAGCTCTCGGGAAAACTATGGCTACACCTTC.

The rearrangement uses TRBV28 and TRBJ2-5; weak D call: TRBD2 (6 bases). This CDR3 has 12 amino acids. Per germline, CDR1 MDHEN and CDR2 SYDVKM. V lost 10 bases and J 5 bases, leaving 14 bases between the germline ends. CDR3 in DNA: TGTGCCACCCGGATGGGACTGGAGACCCAGTACTTC. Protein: CATRMGLETQYF.

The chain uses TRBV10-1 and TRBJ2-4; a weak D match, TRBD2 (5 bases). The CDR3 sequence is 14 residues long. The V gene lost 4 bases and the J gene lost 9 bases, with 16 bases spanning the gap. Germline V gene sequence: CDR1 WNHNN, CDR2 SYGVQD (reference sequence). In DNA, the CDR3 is TGCGCCAGCAGTGGGGTACGGGGTGGAGGCATTCAGTACTTC. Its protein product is CASSGVRGGGIQYF.

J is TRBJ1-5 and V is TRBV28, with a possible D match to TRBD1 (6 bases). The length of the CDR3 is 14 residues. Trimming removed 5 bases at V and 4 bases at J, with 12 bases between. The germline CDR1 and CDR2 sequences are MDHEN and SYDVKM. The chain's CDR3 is CASSQPGQNQPQHF. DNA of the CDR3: TGTGCCAGCAGTCAACCCGGACAGAATCAGCCCCAGCATTTT.

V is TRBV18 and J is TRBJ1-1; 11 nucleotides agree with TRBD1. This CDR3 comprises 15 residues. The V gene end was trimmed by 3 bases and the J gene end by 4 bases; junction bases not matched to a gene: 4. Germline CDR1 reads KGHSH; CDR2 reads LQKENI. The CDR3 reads CASSPGTGGGTEAFF. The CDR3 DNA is TGTGCCAGCTCACCTGGGACAGGGGGGGGCACTGAAGCTTTCTTT.

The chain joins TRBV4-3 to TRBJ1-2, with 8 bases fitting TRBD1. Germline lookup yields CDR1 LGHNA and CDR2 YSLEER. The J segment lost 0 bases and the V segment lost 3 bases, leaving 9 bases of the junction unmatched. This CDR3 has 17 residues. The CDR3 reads CASSHHRQGRSNYGYTF. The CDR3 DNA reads TGCGCCAGCAGCCACCACAGACAGGGGCGGTCTAACTATGGCTACACCTTC.